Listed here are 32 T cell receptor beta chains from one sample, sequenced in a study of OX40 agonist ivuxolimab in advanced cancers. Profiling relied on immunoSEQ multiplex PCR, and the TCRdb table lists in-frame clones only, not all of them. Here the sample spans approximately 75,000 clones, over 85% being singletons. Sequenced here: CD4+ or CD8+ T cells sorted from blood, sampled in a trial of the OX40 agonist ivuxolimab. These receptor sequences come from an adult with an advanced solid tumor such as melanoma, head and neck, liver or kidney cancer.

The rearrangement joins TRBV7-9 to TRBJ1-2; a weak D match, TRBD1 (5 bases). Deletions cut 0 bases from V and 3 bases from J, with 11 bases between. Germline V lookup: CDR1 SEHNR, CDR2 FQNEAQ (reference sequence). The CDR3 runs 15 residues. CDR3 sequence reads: CASSLAGVRDYGYTF. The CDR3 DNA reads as TGTGCCAGCAGCTTAGCAGGGGTTCGGGACTATGGCTACACCTTC.

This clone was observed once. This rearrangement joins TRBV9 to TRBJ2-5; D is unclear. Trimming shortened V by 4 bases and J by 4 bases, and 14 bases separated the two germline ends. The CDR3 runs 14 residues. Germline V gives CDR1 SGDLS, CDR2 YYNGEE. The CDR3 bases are TGTGCCAGCAGCCTAGACCTAGGCTCAGAGACCCAGTACTTC. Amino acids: CASSLDLGSETQYF. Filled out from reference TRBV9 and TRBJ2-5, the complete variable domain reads DSGVTQTPKHLITATGQRVTLRCSPRSGDLSVYWYQQSLDQGLQFLIQYYNGEERAKGNILERFSAQQFPDLHSELNLSSLELGDSALYFCASSLDLGSETQYFGPGTRLLVL.

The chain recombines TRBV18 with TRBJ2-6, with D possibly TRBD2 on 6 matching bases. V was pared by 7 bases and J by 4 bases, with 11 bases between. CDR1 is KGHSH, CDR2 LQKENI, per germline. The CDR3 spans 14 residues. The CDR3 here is CASLRESGANVLTF. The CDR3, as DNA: TGTGCCAGCTTACGGGAGTCCGGGGCCAACGTCCTGACTTTC.

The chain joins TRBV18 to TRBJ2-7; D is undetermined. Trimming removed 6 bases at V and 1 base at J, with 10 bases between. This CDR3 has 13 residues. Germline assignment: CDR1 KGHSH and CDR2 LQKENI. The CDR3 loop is CASSLTPSYEQYF. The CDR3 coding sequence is TGTGCCAGCTCTCTAACCCCGTCCTACGAGCAGTACTTC.

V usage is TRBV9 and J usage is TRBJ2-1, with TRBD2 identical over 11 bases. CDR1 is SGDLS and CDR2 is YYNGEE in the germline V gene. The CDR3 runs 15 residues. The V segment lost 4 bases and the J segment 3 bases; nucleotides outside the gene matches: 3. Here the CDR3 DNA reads TGTGCCAGCAGCTCCGGGACTAGCGGCTACAATGAGCAGTTCTTC. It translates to CASSSGTSGYNEQFF.

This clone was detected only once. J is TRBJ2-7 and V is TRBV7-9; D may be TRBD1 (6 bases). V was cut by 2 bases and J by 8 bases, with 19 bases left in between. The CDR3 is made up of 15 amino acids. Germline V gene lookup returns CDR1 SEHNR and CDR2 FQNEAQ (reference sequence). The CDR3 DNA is TGTGCCAGCAGCTTATCTTCCTCGTCAGGGGACAAGCAGTACTTC. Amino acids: CASSLSSSSGDKQYF. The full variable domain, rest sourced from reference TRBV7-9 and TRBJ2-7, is DTGVSQNPRHKITKRGQNVTFRCDPISEHNRLYWYRQTLGQGPEFLTYFQNEAQLEKSRLLSDRFSAERPKGSFSTLEIQRTEQGDSAMYLCASSLSSSSGDKQYFGPGTRLTVT.

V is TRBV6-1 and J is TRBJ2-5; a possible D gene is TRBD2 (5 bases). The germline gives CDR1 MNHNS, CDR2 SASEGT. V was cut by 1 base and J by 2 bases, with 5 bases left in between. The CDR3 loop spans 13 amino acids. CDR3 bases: TGTGCCAGCAGTGAAGGGACTCAAGAGACCCAGTACTTC. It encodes CASSEGTQETQYF.

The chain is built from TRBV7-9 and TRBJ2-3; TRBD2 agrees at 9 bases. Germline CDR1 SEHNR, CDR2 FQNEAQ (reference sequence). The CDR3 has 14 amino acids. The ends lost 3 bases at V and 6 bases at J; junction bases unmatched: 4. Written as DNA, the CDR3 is TGTGCCAGCAGCTTTAGCGGGGGTACGGATACGCAGTATTTT. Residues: CASSFSGGTDTQYF.

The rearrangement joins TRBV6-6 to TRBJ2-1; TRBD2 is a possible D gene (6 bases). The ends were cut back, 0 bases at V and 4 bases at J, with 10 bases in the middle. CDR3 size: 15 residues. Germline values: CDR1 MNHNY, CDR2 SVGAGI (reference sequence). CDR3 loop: CASSYSMGLYNEQFF. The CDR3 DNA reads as TGTGCCAGCAGTTACTCGATGGGACTGTACAATGAGCAGTTCTTC.

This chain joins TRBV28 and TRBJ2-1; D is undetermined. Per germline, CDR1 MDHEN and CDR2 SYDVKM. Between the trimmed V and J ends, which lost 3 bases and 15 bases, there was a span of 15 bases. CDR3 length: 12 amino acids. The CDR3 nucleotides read TGTGCCAGCAGTTTTGCCGGGCGTGGGTGGTTCTTC. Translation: CASSFAGRGWFF.

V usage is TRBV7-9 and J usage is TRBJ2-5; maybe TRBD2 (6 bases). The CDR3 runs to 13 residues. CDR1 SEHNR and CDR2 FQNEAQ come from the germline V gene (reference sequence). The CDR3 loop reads CASAARGQETQYF. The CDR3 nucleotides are TGTGCTTCAGCGGCTCGGGGGCAAGAGACCCAGTACTTC.

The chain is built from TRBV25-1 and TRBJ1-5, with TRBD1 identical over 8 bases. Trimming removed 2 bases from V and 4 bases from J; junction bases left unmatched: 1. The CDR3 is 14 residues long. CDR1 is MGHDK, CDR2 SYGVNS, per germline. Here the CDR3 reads CASSETGGNQPQHF. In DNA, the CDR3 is TGTGCCAGCAGTGAAACAGGGGGGAATCAGCCCCAGCATTTT.

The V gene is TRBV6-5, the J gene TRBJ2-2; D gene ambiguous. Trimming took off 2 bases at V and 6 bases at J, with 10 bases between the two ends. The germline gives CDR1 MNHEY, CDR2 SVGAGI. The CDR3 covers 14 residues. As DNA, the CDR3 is TGTGCCAGCAGTTACCCCAAGGATCCCGGGGAGCTGTTTTTT. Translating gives CASSYPKDPGELFF.

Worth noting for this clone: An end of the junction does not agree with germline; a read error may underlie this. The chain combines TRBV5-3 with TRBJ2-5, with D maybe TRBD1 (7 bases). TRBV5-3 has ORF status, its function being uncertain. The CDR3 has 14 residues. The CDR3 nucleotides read TGTGCCAGCAGCTTGGGGGGACAGCAAGAGACCCAGTACTTC. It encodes CASSLGGQQETQYF.

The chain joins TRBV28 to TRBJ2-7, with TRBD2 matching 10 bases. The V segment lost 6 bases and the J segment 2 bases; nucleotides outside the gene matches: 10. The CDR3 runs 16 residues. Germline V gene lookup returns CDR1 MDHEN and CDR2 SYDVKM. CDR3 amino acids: CASSRSWTSGTYEQYF. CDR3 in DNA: TGTGCCAGCAGCCGATCATGGACTAGCGGAACCTACGAGCAGTACTTC.

CDR3 sequence reads: CAISVLAGDGYGYTF. CDR3 nucleotide sequence: TGTGCCATCAGTGTACTGGCCGGGGATGGGTATGGCTACACCTTC. The V call is TRBV10-3, the J call TRBJ1-2; D remains unclear. Deletions cut 4 bases from V and 5 bases from J, with 17 bases between. Germline V gene sequence: CDR1 ENHRY, CDR2 SYGVKD. The CDR3 spans 15 residues.

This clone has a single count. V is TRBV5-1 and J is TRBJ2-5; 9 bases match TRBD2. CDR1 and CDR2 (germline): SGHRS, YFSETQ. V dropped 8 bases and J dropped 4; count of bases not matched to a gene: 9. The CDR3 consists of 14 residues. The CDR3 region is CASGDSGSSETQYF. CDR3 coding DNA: TGCGCCAGTGGGGATAGCGGGAGCTCAGAGACCCAGTACTTC.

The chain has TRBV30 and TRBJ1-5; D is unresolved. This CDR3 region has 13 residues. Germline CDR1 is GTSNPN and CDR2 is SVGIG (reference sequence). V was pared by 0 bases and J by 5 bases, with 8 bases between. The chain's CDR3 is CAWSVNGDQPQHF. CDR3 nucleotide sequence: TGTGCCTGGAGTGTAAACGGCGATCAGCCCCAGCATTTT.

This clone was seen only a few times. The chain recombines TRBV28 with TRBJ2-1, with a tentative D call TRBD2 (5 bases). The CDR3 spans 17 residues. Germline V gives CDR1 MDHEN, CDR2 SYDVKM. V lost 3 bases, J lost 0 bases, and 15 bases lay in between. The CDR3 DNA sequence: TGTGCCAGCAGTTTGACTAAGGTGATGAGCTCCTACAATGAGCAGTTCTTC. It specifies CASSLTKVMSSYNEQFF.

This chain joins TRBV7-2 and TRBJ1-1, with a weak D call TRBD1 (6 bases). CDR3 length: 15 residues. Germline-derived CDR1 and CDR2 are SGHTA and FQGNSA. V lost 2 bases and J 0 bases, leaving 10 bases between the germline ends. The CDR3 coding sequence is TGTGCCAGCAGCTTAATTGGACAGTTGAACACTGAAGCTTTCTTT. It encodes CASSLIGQLNTEAFF.

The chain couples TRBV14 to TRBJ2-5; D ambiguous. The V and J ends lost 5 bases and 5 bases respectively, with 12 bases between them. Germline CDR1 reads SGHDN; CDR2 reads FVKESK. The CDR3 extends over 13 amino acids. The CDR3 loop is CASSSIGDETQYF. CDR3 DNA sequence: TGTGCCAGCAGCTCCATCGGAGACGAGACCCAGTACTTC.

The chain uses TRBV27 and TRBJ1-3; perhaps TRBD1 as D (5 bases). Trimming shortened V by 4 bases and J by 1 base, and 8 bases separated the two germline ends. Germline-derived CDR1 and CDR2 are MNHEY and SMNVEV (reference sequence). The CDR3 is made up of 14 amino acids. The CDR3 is CASSSQGSGNTIYF. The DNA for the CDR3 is TGTGCCAGCAGTTCCCAGGGTTCTGGAAACACCATATATTTT.

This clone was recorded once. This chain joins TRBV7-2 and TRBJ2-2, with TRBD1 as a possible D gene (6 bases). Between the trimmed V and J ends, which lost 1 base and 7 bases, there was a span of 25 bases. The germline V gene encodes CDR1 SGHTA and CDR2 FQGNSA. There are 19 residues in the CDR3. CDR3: CASSLVTGLGGAIGGELFF. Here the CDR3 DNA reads TGTGCCAGCAGCTTAGTTACAGGCTTAGGGGGTGCTATTGGCGGGGAGCTGTTTTTT.

CDR3 sequence: CAWIKTELRIYTGNTIYF. In DNA, the CDR3 is TGTGCCTGGATTAAAACGGAACTCCGAATTTATACTGGAAACACCATATATTTT. V gene TRBV30 combines with J gene TRBJ1-3; D call uncertain. The CDR3 length is 18 residues. Germline CDR1 reads GTSNPN; CDR2 reads SVGIG (reference sequence). V was shortened by 4 bases and J by 2 bases, with 24 bases between the two germline ends.

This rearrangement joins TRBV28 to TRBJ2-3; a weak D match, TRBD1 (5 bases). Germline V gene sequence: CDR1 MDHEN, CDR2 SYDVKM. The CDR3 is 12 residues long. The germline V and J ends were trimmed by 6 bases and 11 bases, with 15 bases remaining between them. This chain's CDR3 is CASSFWAGLQYF. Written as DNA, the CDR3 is TGTGCCAGCAGCTTTTGGGCAGGGTTGCAGTATTTT.

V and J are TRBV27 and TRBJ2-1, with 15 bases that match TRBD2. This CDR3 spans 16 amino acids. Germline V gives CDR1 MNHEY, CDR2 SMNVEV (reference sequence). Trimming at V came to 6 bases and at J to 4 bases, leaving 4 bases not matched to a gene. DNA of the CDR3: TGTGCCAGCAGCGGGACTAGCGGGGGGTTTTACAATGAGCAGTTCTTC. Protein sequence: CASSGTSGGFYNEQFF.

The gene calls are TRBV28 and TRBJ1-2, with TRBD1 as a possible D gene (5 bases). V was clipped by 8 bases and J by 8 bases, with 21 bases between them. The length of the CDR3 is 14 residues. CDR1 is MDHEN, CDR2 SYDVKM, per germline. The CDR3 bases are TGTGCCAGCTCACCCGTTCCCCTGGGGCAGGGCTACACCTTC. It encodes CASSPVPLGQGYTF.

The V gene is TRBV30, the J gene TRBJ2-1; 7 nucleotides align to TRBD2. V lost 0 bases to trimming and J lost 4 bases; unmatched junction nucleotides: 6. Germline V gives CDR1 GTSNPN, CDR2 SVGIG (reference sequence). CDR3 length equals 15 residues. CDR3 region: CAWSVGGLPYNEQFF. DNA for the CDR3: TGTGCCTGGAGTGTTGGGGGACTACCATACAATGAGCAGTTCTTC.

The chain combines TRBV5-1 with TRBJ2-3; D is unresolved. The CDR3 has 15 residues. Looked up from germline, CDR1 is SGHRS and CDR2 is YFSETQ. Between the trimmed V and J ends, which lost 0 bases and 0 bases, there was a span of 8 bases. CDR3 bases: TGCGCCAGCAGCTTGGGGGCAGCAAGCACAGATACGCAGTATTTT. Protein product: CASSLGAASTDTQYF.

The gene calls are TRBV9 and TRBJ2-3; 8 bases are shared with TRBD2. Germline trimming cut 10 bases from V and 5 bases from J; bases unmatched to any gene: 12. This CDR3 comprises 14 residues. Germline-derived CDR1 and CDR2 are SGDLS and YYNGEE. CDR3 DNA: TGTGCCGGAGGGGCCGGGGGGGCCGGAGATACGCAGTATTTT. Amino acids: CAGGAGGAGDTQYF.

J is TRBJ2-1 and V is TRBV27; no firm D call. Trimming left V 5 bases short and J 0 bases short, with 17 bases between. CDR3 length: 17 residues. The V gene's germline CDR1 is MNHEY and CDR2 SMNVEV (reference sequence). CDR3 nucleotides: TGTGCCAGCAGTCCCCGGGTGGGAAGGAGCTCCTACAATGAGCAGTTCTTC. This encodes CASSPRVGRSSYNEQFF.

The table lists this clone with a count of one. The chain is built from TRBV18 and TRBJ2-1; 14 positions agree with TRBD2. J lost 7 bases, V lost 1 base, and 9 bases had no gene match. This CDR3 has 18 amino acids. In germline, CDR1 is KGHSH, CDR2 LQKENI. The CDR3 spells CASSPRIGGTSGSNEQFF. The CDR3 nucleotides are TGTGCCAGCTCACCACGGATTGGTGGGACTAGCGGGAGTAATGAGCAGTTCTTC.